This is a list of T cell receptor beta chains from one sample in a study of low-dose radiotherapy and immunotherapy resistance in tumors. TCRdb re-analysed the reads in MiXCR, keeping a single row per CDR3 protein. This table has around 80,000 distinct CDR3 sequences, under 20% appearing once. The sequences come from PBMCs, collected after low-dose radiotherapy plus immunotherapy. Receptor source: a male donor with prostate cancer. The CDR3 runs from the conserved cysteine through the conserved F or W. A D gene is named only where the DNA matches it firmly. The size of a clone is reported for some rows only, either as once, few or many, or as a class for expanded clones.

v_call	j_call	clone_size	d_call	cdr3_nt	cdr3_aa
TRBV6-5	TRBJ2-2	many	-	TGTGCCAGCAGTTACTCAGGGGACCCCGGGGAGCTGTTTTTT	CASSYSGDPGELFF
TRBV18	TRBJ1-2	many	-	TGTGCCAGCTCACCAGGGGCAGGGGAATCGGGCTACACCTTC	CASSPGAGESGYTF
TRBV19	TRBJ1-1	many	-	TGTGCCAGTAAATCAACGGAGAACACTGAAGCTTTCTTT	CASKSTENTEAFF
TRBV3-1	TRBJ1-1	-	-	TGTGCCAGCAGCCAAGATTGGGACAATGAAGCTTTCTTT	CASSQDWDNEAFF
TRBV28	TRBJ2-7	-	-	TGTGCCAGCAGTACACCCGGCTACTCCTACGAGCAGTACTTC	CASSTPGYSYEQYF
TRBV7-3	TRBJ2-5	many	TRBD1	TGTGCCAGCAGCCCTAGGACAGGGGGCTTAGAGACCCAGTACTTC	CASSPRTGGLETQYF
TRBV7-9	TRBJ2-7	many	-	TGTGCCAGCAGCGGATCCGGGACTCGGTCCTACGAGCAGTACTTC	CASSGSGTRSYEQYF
TRBV29-1	TRBJ2-5	-	-	TGCAGCGTCGCCGCCGGGGGAGAGACCCGCGACTTC	CSVAAGGETRDF
TRBV20-1	TRBJ1-1	few	TRBD1	TGCAGTGCTAGGCCGACAGGGCTAAACACTGAAGCTTTCTTT	CSARPTGLNTEAFF
TRBV2	TRBJ2-3	many	TRBD2	TGTGCCGGAGCGGGAGGAGGCTTCACAGATACGCAGTATTTT	CAGAGGGFTDTQYF
TRBV7-9	TRBJ2-7	many	-	TGTGCCAGCAGCTTTTCCCCGCCTTACGAGCAGTACTTC	CASSFSPPYEQYF
TRBV28	TRBJ2-7	many	-	TGTGCCAGCAGTTTATTTGGACTTTACGAGCAGTACTTC	CASSLFGLYEQYF
TRBV27	TRBJ2-7	-	-	TGTGCCAGCAGCTATAGTGGGGCTACGATCAGGTACGAGCAGTACTTC	CASSYSGATIRYEQYF
TRBV29-1	TRBJ2-7	many	TRBD1	TGCAGCGTCACAAACAGGGGAGCCTACGAGCAGTACTTC	CSVTNRGAYEQYF
TRBV20-1	TRBJ2-1	many	TRBD2	TGCAGTGCTAGAGTTTATAGCGGGATCTCCTACAATGAGCAGTTCTTC	CSARVYSGISYNEQFF
TRBV6-5	TRBJ2-6	many	TRBD1	TGTGCCAGCAGTTACCTTACAGGGGGCTCTGGGGCCAACGTCCTGACTTTC	CASSYLTGGSGANVLTF
TRBV20-1	TRBJ2-4	many	TRBD1	TGCAGTGCTAGAAGACAGGGGCAAAACATTCAGTACTTC	CSARRQGQNIQYF
TRBV7-9	TRBJ1-2	-	-	TGTGCCAGCAGCCGGATGACAGAGAAGTCTTATGGCTACACCTTC	CASSRMTEKSYGYTF
TRBV4-1	TRBJ1-4	many	TRBD1	TGCGCCAGCAGCCAAGATCGAGACAGGGTGCATGAAAAACTGTTTTTT	CASSQDRDRVHEKLFF
TRBV5-1	TRBJ2-7	many	-	TGCGCCAGCAGCGGAGGAGACCGGTACGAGCAGTACTTC	CASSGGDRYEQYF
TRBV4-1	TRBJ2-5	many	TRBD1	TGCGCCAGCAGCCAAGATGGGACAGGGACCGTTGAGACCCAGTACTTC	CASSQDGTGTVETQYF
TRBV29-1	TRBJ2-7	many	TRBD1	TGCAGCGTTGAAGCTGGGACAGGGGGTTTCGGCGAGCAGTACTTC	CSVEAGTGGFGEQYF
TRBV21-1	TRBJ2-4	few	-	TGTGCCAGCAGCAACGAAAGGAATAGGGACAAAACGGCCAAAAACATTCAGTACTTC	CASSNERNRDKTAKNIQYF
TRBV7-3	TRBJ2-3	many	TRBD2	TGTGCCAGCAGCTTAGGGCTAGCGGGATCTGATACGCAGTATTTT	CASSLGLAGSDTQYF
TRBV27	TRBJ2-1	many	-	TGTGCCAGCAGTTTATCTACTAGCTACAATGAGCAGTTCTTC	CASSLSTSYNEQFF
TRBV7-3	TRBJ1-6	many	-	TGTGCCAGCAGCCCCGGGACGGGGAGAAATTCACCCCTCCACTTT	CASSPGTGRNSPLHF
TRBV29-1	TRBJ2-7	many	-	TGCAGCGCCTTAGGCGGGGAAATGGACTCCTACGAGCAGTACTTC	CSALGGEMDSYEQYF
TRBV28	TRBJ2-5	many	TRBD2	TGTGCCAGCTATAGCGGGCCGGTATCGGCCCAGTACTTC	CASYSGPVSAQYF
TRBV18	TRBJ2-2	many	-	TGTGCCAGCTCACCGGGCTGGCCCACCGGGGAGCTGTTTTTT	CASSPGWPTGELFF
TRBV29-1	TRBJ2-7	many	-	TGCAGCGCAGTCAGGGGCTCCTACGAGCAGTACTTC	CSAVRGSYEQYF
TRBV28	TRBJ2-2	many	-	TGTGCCTCTCTAGCGTCGAACACCGGGGAGCTGTTTTTT	CASLASNTGELFF
TRBV20-1	TRBJ1-2	-	TRBD1	TGCAGTGCTAGGGGACAGGGTGACTATGGCTACACCTTC	CSARGQGDYGYTF
TRBV20-1	TRBJ1-4	many	-	TGCAGTGCCCAGTTGGGGACGGGTGCTGAAAAACTGTTTTTT	CSAQLGTGAEKLFF
TRBV3-1	TRBJ2-7	many	-	TGTGCCAGCAGCCTAGGAGTGGGCGGCGGCGAGCAGTACTTC	CASSLGVGGGEQYF
TRBV30	TRBJ1-1	many	-	TGTGCCTGGAGTATCCAGGGCGGGACTGAAGCTTTCTTT	CAWSIQGGTEAFF
TRBV7-2	TRBJ2-3	-	-	TGTGCCAGCAGCCTGACAGTTCAACCCACAGATACGCAGTATTTT	CASSLTVQPTDTQYF
TRBV18	TRBJ2-7	many	-	TGTGCCAGCTCACCAGTCGGGCTAGTCGGCACCTACGAGCAGTACTTC	CASSPVGLVGTYEQYF
TRBV7-2	TRBJ2-1	many	-	TGTGCCAGCAGTTCCGGCTCGGGGTTAATTTTCAATGAGCAGTTCTTC	CASSSGSGLIFNEQFF
TRBV29-1	TRBJ1-1	many	TRBD1	TGCAGCGTTGGGCCGACAGGGAGGGGGACTGAAGCTTTCTTT	CSVGPTGRGTEAFF
TRBV6-2/TRBV6-3	TRBJ1-5	-	TRBD1	TGTGCCAGCCAGGGGGGTCAGCCCCAGCATTTT	CASQGGQPQHF
TRBV28	TRBJ2-2	-	-	-	CASSPTTGRTGELFFF
TRBV2	TRBJ1-2	-	-	TGTGCCACCCTGAGGGAAACAGGGTCAAGCTACACCTTC	CATLRETGSSYTF
TRBV24-1	TRBJ2-1	many	TRBD1	TGTGCCACCAGTGATTTACCGGGGACAGGGGGAGGAAATGAGCAGTTCTTC	CATSDLPGTGGGNEQFF
TRBV6-1	TRBJ2-3	-	-	TGTGCCAGCAGTGACCCGGCAGATACGCAGTATTTT	CASSDPADTQYF
TRBV20-1	TRBJ2-7	many	-	TGCAGTGCTAGTCGAGCGTCCGAGCAGTACTTC	CSASRASEQYF
TRBV19	TRBJ2-1	many	TRBD2	TGTGCCAGTAGTATGTGGGGACTAGCGGGGCAGTTCTTC	CASSMWGLAGQFF
TRBV6-5	TRBJ1-1	many	-	TGTGCCAGCAGGTGGGACAAGAACACTGAAGCTTTCTTT	CASRWDKNTEAFF
TRBV29-1	TRBJ2-7	many	TRBD2	TGCAGCGCCGATAGCGGGAGTGGCTACGAGCAGTACTTC	CSADSGSGYEQYF
TRBV7-3	TRBJ2-1	many	-	TGTGCCAGCAGCTTAACACAGACAGTCTACAATGAGCAGTTCTTC	CASSLTQTVYNEQFF
TRBV9	TRBJ2-7	many	-	TGTGCCAGCAGCGTACGACCGGACGGCCGCGGCTACGAGCAGTACTTC	CASSVRPDGRGYEQYF
TRBV12-3/TRBV12-4	TRBJ2-7	-	TRBD1	TGTGCCAGCAGTGCGACAGGGGGCAAAAACGAGCAGTACTTC	CASSATGGKNEQYF
TRBV29-1	TRBJ2-1	many	TRBD1	TGCAGCGTTGACAGGGGGACCGAGCAGTTCTTC	CSVDRGTEQFF
TRBV4-1	TRBJ2-2	-	TRBD2	TGCGCCAGCAGCCAAGGGACTAGTAACACCGGGGAGCTGTTTTTT	CASSQGTSNTGELFF
TRBV6-2/TRBV6-3	TRBJ2-6	many	-	TGTGCCAGCAGGGAGGGGGCTCACTCTGGGGCCAACGTCCTGACTTTC	CASREGAHSGANVLTF
TRBV28	TRBJ2-7	-	TRBD1	TGTGCCAGCAGCCCTATGGGACAGGGGACCGCCGAGCAGTACTTC	CASSPMGQGTAEQYF
TRBV30	TRBJ2-1	-	-	TGTGCCTATCGACCCTTTGCGAATGAGCAGTTCTTC	CAYRPFANEQFF
TRBV29-1	TRBJ1-1	-	-	TGCAGCGTCCCGGGGGGGGGGGCGGGAACTGAAGCTTTCTTT	CSVPGGGAGTEAFF
TRBV4-1	TRBJ1-4	many	TRBD1	TGCGCCAGCAGCCAAGAAGGAGGACAGGGGTTCGGTGCAACTAATGAAAAACTGTTTTTT	CASSQEGGQGFGATNEKLFF
TRBV20-1	TRBJ2-1	many	TRBD2	TGCAGTGCTAATTTCGCGGGAGCTTCCTACAATGAGCAGTTCTTC	CSANFAGASYNEQFF
TRBV28	TRBJ2-3	many	TRBD2	TGTGCCAGTTCTTTGCGGCGGGAGCTTCTTACACCACCAGATACGCAGTATTTT	CASSLRRELLTPPDTQYF